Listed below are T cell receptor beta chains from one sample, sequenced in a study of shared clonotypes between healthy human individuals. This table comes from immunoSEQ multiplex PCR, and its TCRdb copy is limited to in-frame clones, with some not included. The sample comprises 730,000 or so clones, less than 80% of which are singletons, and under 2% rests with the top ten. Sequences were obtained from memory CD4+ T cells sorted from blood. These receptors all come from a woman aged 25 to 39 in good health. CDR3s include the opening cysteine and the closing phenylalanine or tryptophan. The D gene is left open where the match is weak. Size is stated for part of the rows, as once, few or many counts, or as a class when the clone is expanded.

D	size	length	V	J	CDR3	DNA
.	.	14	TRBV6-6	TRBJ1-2	CASSSPPTEYGYTF	TGTGCCAGCAGTTCCCCCCCGACCGAATATGGCTACACCTTC
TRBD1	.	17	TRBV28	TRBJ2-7	CASSLPGQGGVGVEQYF	TGTGCCAGCAGTTTACCGGGACAGGGAGGGGTTGGGGTAGAGCAGTACTTC
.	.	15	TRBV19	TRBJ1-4	CASMGSLGANEKLFF	TGTGCCAGTATGGGCAGTCTCGGTGCTAATGAAAAACTGTTTTTT
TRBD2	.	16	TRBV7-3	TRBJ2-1	CASNPAGLAGAGEQFF	TGTGCCAGCAACCCTGCGGGACTAGCGGGAGCGGGTGAGCAGTTCTTC
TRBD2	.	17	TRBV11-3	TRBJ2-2	CASSPTSGRARTGELFF	TGTGCCAGCAGCCCGACTAGCGGGAGGGCCCGGACCGGGGAGCTGTTTTTT
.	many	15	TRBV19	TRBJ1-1	CASSISGLRATEAFF	TGTGCCAGTAGTATAAGTGGACTGAGGGCCACTGAAGCTTTCTTT
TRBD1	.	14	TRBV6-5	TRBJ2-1	CASSYAQGANEQFF	TGTGCCAGCAGTTACGCACAGGGGGCCAATGAGCAGTTCTTC
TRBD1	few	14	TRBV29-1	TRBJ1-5	CSAGTGRANQPQHF	TGCAGCGCAGGGACAGGGAGGGCCAATCAGCCCCAGCATTTT
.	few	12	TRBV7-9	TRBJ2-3	CASSSGLNTQYF	TGTGCCAGCAGCTCCGGGTTAAATACGCAGTATTTT
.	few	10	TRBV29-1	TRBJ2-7	CSVGGYEQYF	TGCAGCGTTGGTGGTTACGAGCAGTACTTC
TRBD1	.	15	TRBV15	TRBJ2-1	CATSRGQGDYNEQFF	TGTGCCACCAGCAGGGGACAGGGAGACTACAATGAGCAGTTCTTC
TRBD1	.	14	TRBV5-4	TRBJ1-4	CASSSDRGAEKLFF	TGTGCCAGCAGCTCGGACAGGGGGGCAGAAAAACTGTTTTTT
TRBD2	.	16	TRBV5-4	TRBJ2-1	CASSLARSGGPNEQFF	TGTGCCAGCAGCTTGGCCAGAAGCGGGGGGCCTAATGAGCAGTTCTTC
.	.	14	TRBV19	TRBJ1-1	CASSSDRMNTEAFF	TGTGCCAGTAGTTCCGACAGGATGAACACTGAAGCTTTCTTT
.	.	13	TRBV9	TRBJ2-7	CASRPSDGYEQYF	TGTGCCAGCAGACCCTCGGACGGCTACGAGCAGTACTTC
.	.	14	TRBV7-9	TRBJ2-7	CASSFSQGSGEQYF	TGTGCCAGCAGCTTTTCTCAGGGATCGGGGGAGCAGTACTTC
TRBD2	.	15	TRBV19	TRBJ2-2	CASGRYLAGGRELFF	TGTGCCAGTGGTCGATATCTAGCGGGAGGCAGGGAGCTGTTTTTT
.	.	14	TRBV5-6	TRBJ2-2	CASSTRRQTGELFF	TGTGCCAGCAGCACCCGACGACAGACCGGGGAGCTGTTTTTT
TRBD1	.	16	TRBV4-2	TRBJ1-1	CASSLRDRAMNTEAFF	TGTGCCAGCAGCTTGCGGGACAGGGCCATGAACACTGAAGCTTTCTTT
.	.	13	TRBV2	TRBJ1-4	CASSDRSNEKLFF	TGTGCCAGTAGCGACAGGTCTAATGAAAAACTGTTTTTT
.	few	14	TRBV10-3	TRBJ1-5	CAISKDGPYQPQHF	TGTGCCATCTCAAAGGACGGTCCCTATCAGCCCCAGCATTTT
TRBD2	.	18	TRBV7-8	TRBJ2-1	CASSLSSGTSRAYNEQFF	TGTGCCAGCAGCTTAAGTAGCGGGACATCGAGGGCTTACAATGAGCAGTTCTTC
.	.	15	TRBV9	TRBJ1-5	CASSPWGEFNQPQHF	TGTGCCAGCAGCCCTTGGGGGGAGTTCAATCAGCCCCAGCATTTT
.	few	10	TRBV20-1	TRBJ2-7	CSAGGYEQYF	TGCAGTGCGGGGGGTTACGAGCAGTACTTC
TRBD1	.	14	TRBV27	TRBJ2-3	CASSGQGLTDTQYF	TGTGCCAGCAGCGGACAGGGACTCACAGATACGCAGTATTTT
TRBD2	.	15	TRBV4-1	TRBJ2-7	CASSQLPGGRYEQYF	TGCGCCAGCAGCCAACTACCGGGAGGACGATACGAGCAGTACTTC
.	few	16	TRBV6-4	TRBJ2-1	CASSDSLVYSYNEQFF	TGTGCCAGCAGTGACTCCCTAGTTTACTCCTACAATGAGCAGTTCTTC
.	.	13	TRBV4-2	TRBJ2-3	CASSQEYTDTQYF	TGTGCCAGCAGCCAAGAGTACACAGATACGCAGTATTTT
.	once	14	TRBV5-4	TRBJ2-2	CASSPRTNTGELFF	TGTGCCAGCAGCCCGAGGACTAACACCGGGGAGCTGTTTTTT
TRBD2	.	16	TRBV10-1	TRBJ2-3	CASPTLAGADADTQYF	TGCGCCAGCCCGACCCTCGCGGGAGCCGACGCAGATACGCAGTATTTT
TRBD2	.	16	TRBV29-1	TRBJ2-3	CSVEGRLAGGGDTQYF	TGCAGCGTTGAAGGTCGACTAGCGGGAGGTGGAGATACGCAGTATTTT
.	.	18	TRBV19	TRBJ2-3	CASSSPSGGRSGTDTQYF	TGTGCCAGTAGTTCCCCCTCCGGGGGCAGGTCGGGGACAGATACGCAGTATTTT
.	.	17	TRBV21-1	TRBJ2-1	CASSHGMGRGSYNEQFF	TGTGCCAGCAGCCACGGGATGGGCAGGGGATCCTACAATGAGCAGTTCTTC